Shown below are 27 T cell receptor beta chains from a single sample sequenced in a study of identifying expanded T cells in peripheral blood. Sequencing used immunoSEQ multiplex PCR; TCRdb keeps in-frame clones, though not all of them. The sample has approximately 83,000 clones, about 88% seen once; the top ten hold 4.5%. Material for sequencing was blood. The receptors come from a person between 18 and 69 years old in good health.

J is TRBJ2-1 and V is TRBV25-1; D call uncertain. The V gene lost 4 bases and the J gene lost 2 bases, with 9 bases spanning the gap. Germline V CDR1 and CDR2: MGHDK, SYGVNS. CDR3 length: 14 amino acids. CDR3 protein: CASSGDKAYNEQFF. DNA for the CDR3: TGTGCCAGCAGTGGAGACAAAGCCTACAATGAGCAGTTCTTC.

This clone was detected once. The chain has TRBV11-2 and TRBJ2-1; a weak D match, TRBD2 (6 bases). The CDR3 length is 13 residues. Germline lookup yields CDR1 SGHAT and CDR2 FQNNGV. The ends were cut back, 0 bases at V and 9 bases at J, with 9 bases in the middle. In DNA form, the CDR3 reads TGTGCCAGCAGCTTAGATGGGGGGAGTGAGCAGTTCTTC. Residues: CASSLDGGSEQFF.

The rearrangement links TRBV19 to TRBJ2-2, with D perhaps matching TRBD1 (5 bases). Per germline, CDR1 LNHDA and CDR2 SQIVND (reference sequence). CDR3 size: 16 residues. Trimming stripped 3 bases from V and 8 bases from J, with 19 bases between. The CDR3 loop is CASSIWGRDSSGELFF. The CDR3 coding sequence is TGTGCCAGTAGTATCTGGGGCAGGGATTCATCTGGGGAGCTGTTTTTT. Full variable domain (outside the CDR3, taken from reference TRBV19 and TRBJ2-2): DGGITQSPKYLFRKEGQNVTLSCEQNLNHDAMYWYRQDPGQGLRLIYYSQIVNDFQKGDIAEGYSVSREKKESFPLTVTSAQKNPTAFYLCASSIWGRDSSGELFFGEGSRLTVL.

The rearrangement joins TRBV7-2 to TRBJ2-1; D call uncertain. Germline V CDR1 and CDR2: SGHTA, FQGNSA. The CDR3 is 12 amino acids. With 4 bases removed from V and 4 bases from J, the gap between germline ends came to 5 bases. CDR3 nucleotide sequence: TGTGCCAGCAGCTCCCCATACAATGAGCAGTTCTTC. Translating it yields CASSSPYNEQFF.

This clone has a single count. This sequence joins TRBV6-1 and TRBJ1-5, with TRBD1 as a possible D gene (5 bases). The CDR3 has 13 amino acids. Deletions cut 4 bases from V and 7 bases from J, with 11 bases between. Germline CDR1 and CDR2: MNHNS and SASEGT. In DNA, the CDR3 is TGTGCCAGCAGTGTCCAGGGAAGACAGCCCCAGCATTTT. Translating gives CASSVQGRQPQHF.

The chain has TRBV19 and TRBJ1-2, with D possibly matching TRBD1 (5 bases). Germline V gene lookup returns CDR1 LNHDA and CDR2 SQIVND (reference sequence). Trimming took off 4 bases at V and 4 bases at J, with 10 bases between the two ends. CDR3 length equals 13 residues. CDR3 in DNA: TGTGCCAGTAGTACCAGACAGTTCTATGGCTACACCTTC. Its protein product is CASSTRQFYGYTF. Full variable domain (missing parts from reference TRBV19 and TRBJ1-2): DGGITQSPKYLFRKEGQNVTLSCEQNLNHDAMYWYRQDPGQGLRLIYYSQIVNDFQKGDIAEGYSVSREKKESFPLTVTSAQKNPTAFYLCASSTRQFYGYTFGSGTRLTVV.

In regard to this clone: This sample also contains other DNA sequences that code for the same CDR3. V gene TRBV7-9 combines with J gene TRBJ2-3; D gene uncertain. V was clipped by 1 base and J by 3 bases, with 8 bases between them. CDR3 size: 14 residues. Per the germline V gene, CDR1 is SEHNR and CDR2 is FQNEAQ (reference sequence). In DNA form, the CDR3 reads TGTGCCAGCAGCTTAGGTAGAGGAACAGATACGCAGTATTTT. Translated, it gives CASSLGRGTDTQYF.

V gene TRBV4-1 combines with J gene TRBJ1-1; 8 bases fit TRBD1. This CDR3 is 16 amino acids long. Per germline, CDR1 MGHRA and CDR2 YSYEKL. J gave up 0 bases and V 0 bases, and 3 bases lay outside the gene matches. CDR3 protein: CASSQEGQVVNTEAFF. CDR3 coding DNA: TGCGCCAGCAGCCAAGAGGGACAGGTGGTGAACACTGAAGCTTTCTTT.

The chain carries TRBV27 and TRBJ1-2; D uncertain. The CDR3 has 15 amino acids. The germline V and J ends were trimmed by 7 bases and 8 bases, with 23 bases remaining between them. The V gene's germline CDR1 is MNHEY and CDR2 SMNVEV (reference sequence). CDR3 region: CASTPTLTAGSGYTF. Written as DNA, the CDR3 is TGTGCCAGCACGCCGACGCTCACGGCGGGGTCGGGCTACACCTTC.

This clone was recorded only once. J is TRBJ1-1 and V is TRBV28; the D is unclear. V shed 6 bases and J shed 2 bases, with 10 bases lying between them. Germline V gene lookup returns CDR1 MDHEN and CDR2 SYDVKM. The CDR3 spans 13 residues. Here the CDR3 DNA reads TGTGCCAGCAGACCCGACCTTAACACTGAAGCTTTCTTT. Protein: CASRPDLNTEAFF.

This rearrangement joins TRBV5-4 to TRBJ2-5; no reliable D call. The CDR3 has 14 residues. V gave up 2 bases and J gave up 2 bases, with 10 bases separating them. Germline CDR1 and CDR2: SGHNT and YYREEE (reference sequence). The CDR3 region is CASSLSAGQETQYF. In DNA form, the CDR3 reads TGTGCCAGCAGCTTAAGTGCAGGTCAAGAGACCCAGTACTTC.

The chain combines TRBV30 with TRBJ1-2; D may be TRBD1 (6 bases). The CDR3 totals 16 residues. V lost 0 bases and J 5 bases, leaving 19 bases between the germline ends. Germline V CDR1 and CDR2: GTSNPN, SVGIG (reference sequence). CDR3 nucleotide sequence: TGTGCCTGGAGTGTACCCAGGGGACTACTGCGGTATGGCTACACCTTC. Its translation is CAWSVPRGLLRYGYTF.

The chain recombines TRBV6-1 with TRBJ1-2; a weak D match, TRBD1 (5 bases). The germline V and J ends were trimmed by 8 bases and 3 bases, with 13 bases remaining between them. The CDR3 sequence is 13 residues long. Germline CDR1 and CDR2: MNHNS and SASEGT. For the CDR3, the DNA is TGTGCCAGCTTCGACAGATCCTACTATGGCTACACCTTC. Translating gives CASFDRSYYGYTF.

V usage is TRBV9 and J usage is TRBJ1-2, with 9 bases matching TRBD1. Losses at the gene ends were 4 bases for V and 4 bases for J; bases not matched to a gene: 2. This CDR3 is built from 13 residues. CDR1 and CDR2 (germline): SGDLS, YYNGEE. The CDR3 DNA is TGTGCCAGCAGCTCGGACAGGGGCTATGGCTACACCTTC. Its translation: CASSSDRGYGYTF.

The chain carries TRBV5-1 and TRBJ2-7, with D uncertain. The CDR3 consists of 15 residues. V was trimmed by 0 bases and J by 3 bases, leaving 13 bases between them. CDR1 is SGHRS, CDR2 YFSETQ, per germline. In DNA, the CDR3 is TGCGCCAGCAGCTTGGCTGCTAGTATCGGCTACGAGCAGTACTTC. Protein: CASSLAASIGYEQYF.

In DNA, the CDR3 is TGTGCCAGTAGTATAGGGTGGGCCCATCAGCCCCAGCATTTT. It translates to CASSIGWAHQPQHF. The rearrangement links TRBV19 to TRBJ1-5; D not certain. Germline V gene data show CDR1 as LNHDA and CDR2 as SQIVND (reference sequence). With 1 base removed from V and 5 bases from J, the gap between germline ends came to 9 bases. The CDR3 sequence is 14 residues long.

CDR3 loop: CASSYSLEGFTF. CDR3 sequence (DNA): TGTGCCAGCAGCTACTCCCTCGAGGGTTTCACCTTC. The gene calls are TRBV2 and TRBJ1-2; D not certain. Germline V CDR1 and CDR2: SNHLY, FYNNEI. This CDR3 comprises 12 residues. V dropped 6 bases and J dropped 13 bases, with 18 bases sitting between them.

This clone was detected only once. V usage is TRBV7-2 and J usage is TRBJ1-5; tentatively, D is TRBD1 (6 bases). CDR1 and CDR2 from the germline V gene are SGHTA and FQGNSA. The CDR3 totals 14 residues. V shed 1 base and J shed 6 bases, with 10 bases lying between them. For the CDR3, the DNA is TGTGCCAGCAGCTTAGAAAGGGGGGGTCAGCCCCAGCATTTT. Its translation: CASSLERGGQPQHF.

The chain recombines TRBV27 with TRBJ2-3, with TRBD1 identical over 8 bases. J lost 6 bases, V lost 6 bases, and 11 bases had no gene match. The CDR3 has 15 residues. Germline V gives CDR1 MNHEY, CDR2 SMNVEV (reference sequence). CDR3 DNA sequence: TGTGCCAGCAGCAAGGTCCCGGGACAGGTCGATACGCAGTATTTT. Protein sequence: CASSKVPGQVDTQYF.

The chain's CDR3 is CASSLKTGMLYEQYF. For the CDR3, the DNA is TGTGCCAGCAGCTTAAAGACAGGGATGCTATACGAGCAGTACTTC. The chain combines TRBV7-2 with TRBJ2-7; TRBD1 aligns across 7 bases. There are 15 residues in the CDR3. The junction had 8 bases not matched to a gene; V was cut back by 2 bases and J by 4 bases. From germline, CDR1 is SGHTA and CDR2 FQGNSA.

V gene TRBV11-1 combines with J gene TRBJ2-1, with D hard to call. With 1 base removed from V and 0 bases from J, the gap between germline ends came to 7 bases. Germline CDR1 is SGHAT and CDR2 is FQDESV (reference sequence). CDR3 length: 15 amino acids. This CDR3 is CASSLGQSSYNEQFF. The DNA for the CDR3 is TGTGCCAGCAGCTTAGGGCAGAGCTCCTACAATGAGCAGTTCTTC.

The chain links TRBV5-4 to TRBJ2-1; no clear D. The CDR3 contains 14 residues. Germline values: CDR1 SGHNT, CDR2 YYREEE (reference sequence). V lost 0 bases to trimming and J lost 5 bases, with 9 bases between them. In DNA form, the CDR3 reads TGTGCCAGCAGCTTGGCCGGTGCCCACAATGAGCAGTTCTTC. Residues: CASSLAGAHNEQFF.

This rearrangement joins TRBV30 to TRBJ1-6; no reliable D call. V shed 4 bases and J shed 6 bases, with 10 bases lying between them. Germline V gene sequence: CDR1 GTSNPN, CDR2 SVGIG (reference sequence). This CDR3 is built from 13 residues. CDR3 DNA sequence: TGTGCCTGGAACGCAATAGGTAATTCACCCCTCCACTTT. This sequence encodes CAWNAIGNSPLHF. Variable domain in full (rest from reference TRBV30 and TRBJ1-6): SQTIHQWPATLVQPVGSPLSLECTVEGTSNPNLYWYRQAAGRGLQLLFYSVGIGQISSEVPQNLSASRPQDRQFILSSKKLLLSDSGFYLCAWNAIGNSPLHFGNGTRLTVT.

The J gene is TRBJ2-3, the V gene TRBV14; a weak D match, TRBD1 (6 bases). This CDR3 comprises 16 residues. From germline, CDR1 is SGHDN and CDR2 FVKESK. V was shortened by 2 bases and J by 1 base, with 13 bases between the two germline ends. As DNA, the CDR3 is TGTGCCAGCAGCCAATTTCAGGGGTATGGCACAGATACGCAGTATTTT. Translating it yields CASSQFQGYGTDTQYF.

The chain links TRBV6-5 to TRBJ1-2; 8 bases agree with TRBD1. Germline loops: CDR1 MNHEY, CDR2 SVGAGI. V dropped 5 bases and J dropped 3; count of bases not matched to a gene: 2. CDR3 length: 13 amino acids. CDR3 in amino acids: CASSRQGYYGYTF. The CDR3 DNA is TGTGCCAGCAGTCGACAGGGGTACTATGGCTACACCTTC.

The genes are TRBV7-9 and TRBJ2-3; D call uncertain. The ends were cut back, 5 bases at V and 6 bases at J, with 15 bases in the middle. Germline V gives CDR1 SEHNR, CDR2 FQNEAQ (reference sequence). CDR3 size: 14 residues. The CDR3 DNA follows: TGTGCCAGCAGCCGACTCGGGCACGGGGATACGCAGTATTTT. This gives the protein CASSRLGHGDTQYF.

V and J are TRBV11-2 and TRBJ1-3; 8 bases align to TRBD1. The V and J ends lost 2 bases and 0 bases, in that order; junction bases with no gene match: 3. This CDR3 is built from 16 residues. Per the germline V gene, CDR1 is SGHAT and CDR2 is FQNNGV. The CDR3 DNA reads as TGTGCCAGCAGCTTACGCCAGGGGGCCTCTGGAAACACCATATATTTT. Translated: CASSLRQGASGNTIYF. Together with reference TRBV11-2 and TRBJ1-3, the CDR3 gives the full variable domain: EAGVAQSPRYKIIEKRQSVAFWCNPISGHATLYWYQQILGQGPKLLIQFQNNGVVDDSQLPKDRFSAERLKGVDSTLKIQPAKLEDSAVYLCASSLRQGASGNTIYFGEGSWLTVV.